Shown below are 5 T cell receptor beta chains from a single sample sequenced in a study of a mutant IDH1 vaccine in newly diagnosed glioma. As to time point: baseline, week 1 (first vaccination visit). Treatment noted: pre-vaccination baseline after standard-of-care therapy. The table came from immunoSEQ multiplex PCR; TCRdb's copy has only in-frame clones and leaves some out. The sample yields about 66,000 clones, 86% seen once. Sequenced material: PBMCs, taken from a glioma patient treated with radiotherapy, temozolomide or both. The receptors here all came from a man aged 30 to 39 with glioma.

The chain combines TRBV5-1 with TRBJ2-7; either TRBD1 or TRBD2 may fit D (5 bases each). Trimming cost V 0 bases and J 4 bases, with 11 bases left between them. Germline CDR1 SGHRS, CDR2 YFSETQ. The CDR3 has 14 amino acids. The CDR3 nucleotides are TGCGCCAGCAGCTTGGAGGGGCGCGGGTACGAGCAGTACTTC. Its translation: CASSLEGRGYEQYF.

In the case of this clone: A read error may account for a junction end that differs from germline. This sequence joins TRBV6-5 and TRBJ2-7, with D tentatively TRBD2 (6 bases). In germline, CDR1 is MNHEY, CDR2 SVGAGI. The CDR3 has 15 residues. This CDR3 is CASRGVKKTGVWFHF. DNA of the CDR3: TGTGCCAGCAGGGGAGTCAAAAAGACGGGGGTATGGTTTCACTTC.

The chain has TRBV29-1 and TRBJ1-2; the match to TRBD1 covers 9 bases. CDR1 and CDR2 (germline): SQVTM, ANQGSEA. This CDR3 region has 16 residues. The ends lost 3 bases at V and 8 bases at J; junction bases unmatched: 16. CDR3 sequence reads: CSVDGPRPTGGQGYTF. The CDR3 nucleotides read TGCAGCGTTGACGGACCCCGCCCGACAGGGGGTCAAGGCTACACCTTC. Supplemented by reference TRBV29-1 and TRBJ1-2, the full variable domain reads SAVISQKPSRDICQRGTSLTIQCQVDSQVTMMFWYRQQPGQSLTLIATANQGSEATYESGFVIDKFPISRPNLTFSTLTVSNMSPEDSSIYLCSVDGPRPTGGQGYTFGSGTRLTVV.

This clone came up once. CDR3 amino acids: CASSVGVVNTIYF. For the CDR3, the DNA is TGTGCCAGCAGCGTAGGAGTCGTAAACACCATATATTTT. This chain uses TRBV9 with TRBJ1-3; no firm D call. The V end lost 0 bases, the J end lost 6 bases, and 7 bases lay between the germline ends. The CDR3 is 13 amino acids. In germline, CDR1 is SGDLS, CDR2 YYNGEE.

The chain links TRBV7-9 to TRBJ1-2; perhaps TRBD1 as D (6 bases). This CDR3 has 15 residues. V dropped 4 bases and J dropped 4 bases, with 16 bases sitting between them. From germline, CDR1 is SEHNR and CDR2 FQNEAQ (reference sequence). CDR3 protein: CASSYLNGQPYGYTF. CDR3 DNA sequence: TGTGCCAGCAGCTACTTAAACGGACAGCCCTATGGCTACACCTTC.